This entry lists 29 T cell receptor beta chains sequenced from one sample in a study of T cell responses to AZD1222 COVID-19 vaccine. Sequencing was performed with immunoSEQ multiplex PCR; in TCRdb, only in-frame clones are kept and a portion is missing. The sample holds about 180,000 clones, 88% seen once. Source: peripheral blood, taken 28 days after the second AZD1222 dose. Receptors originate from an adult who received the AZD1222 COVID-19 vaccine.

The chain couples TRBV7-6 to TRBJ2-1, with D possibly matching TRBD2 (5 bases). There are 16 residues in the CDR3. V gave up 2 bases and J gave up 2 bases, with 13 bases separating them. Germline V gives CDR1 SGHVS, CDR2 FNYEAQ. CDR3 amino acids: CASSLTSGNPYNEQFF. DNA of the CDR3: TGTGCCAGCAGCTTAACCAGCGGAAATCCCTACAATGAGCAGTTCTTC.

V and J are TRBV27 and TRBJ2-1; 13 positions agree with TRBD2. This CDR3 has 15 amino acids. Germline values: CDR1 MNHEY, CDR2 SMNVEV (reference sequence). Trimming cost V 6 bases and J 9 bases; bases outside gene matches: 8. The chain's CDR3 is CASRGTSGTMGEQFF. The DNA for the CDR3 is TGTGCCAGCAGGGGGACTAGCGGGACCATGGGTGAGCAGTTCTTC.

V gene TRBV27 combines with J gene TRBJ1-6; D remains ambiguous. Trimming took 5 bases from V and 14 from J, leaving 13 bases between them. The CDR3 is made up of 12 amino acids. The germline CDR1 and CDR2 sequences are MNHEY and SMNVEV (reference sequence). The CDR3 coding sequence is TGTGCCAGCAGTCTGGGCCTCCAGACCCTCCACTTT. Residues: CASSLGLQTLHF.

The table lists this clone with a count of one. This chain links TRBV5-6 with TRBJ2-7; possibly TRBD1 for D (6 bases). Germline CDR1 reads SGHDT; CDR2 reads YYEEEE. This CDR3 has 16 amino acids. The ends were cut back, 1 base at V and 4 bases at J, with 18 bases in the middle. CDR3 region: CASSLWVGTLGYEQYF. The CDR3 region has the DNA TGTGCCAGCAGCTTGTGGGTAGGGACATTGGGATACGAGCAGTACTTC.

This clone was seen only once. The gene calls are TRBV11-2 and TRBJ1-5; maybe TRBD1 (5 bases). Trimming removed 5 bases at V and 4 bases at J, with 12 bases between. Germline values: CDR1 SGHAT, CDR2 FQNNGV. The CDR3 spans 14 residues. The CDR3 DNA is TGTGCCAGCAGCCCATTCGGGGGGAATCAGCCCCAGCATTTT. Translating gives CASSPFGGNQPQHF. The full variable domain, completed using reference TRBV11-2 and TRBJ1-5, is EAGVAQSPRYKIIEKRQSVAFWCNPISGHATLYWYQQILGQGPKLLIQFQNNGVVDDSQLPKDRFSAERLKGVDSTLKIQPAKLEDSAVYLCASSPFGGNQPQHFGDGTRLSIL.

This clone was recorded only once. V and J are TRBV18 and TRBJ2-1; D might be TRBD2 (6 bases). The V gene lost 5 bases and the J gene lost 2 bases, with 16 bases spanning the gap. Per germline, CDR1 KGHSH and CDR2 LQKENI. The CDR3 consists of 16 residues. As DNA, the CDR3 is TGTGCCAGCTCATTGCGCCGGGACTCCCCCTACAATGAGCAGTTCTTC. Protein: CASSLRRDSPYNEQFF.

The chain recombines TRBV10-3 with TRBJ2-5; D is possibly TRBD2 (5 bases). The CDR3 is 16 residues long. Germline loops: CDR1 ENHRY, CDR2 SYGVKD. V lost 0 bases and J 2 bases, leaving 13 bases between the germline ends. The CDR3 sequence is CAISESKAGLQETQYF. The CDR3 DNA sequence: TGTGCCATCAGTGAGTCGAAGGCGGGCTTACAAGAGACCCAGTACTTC.

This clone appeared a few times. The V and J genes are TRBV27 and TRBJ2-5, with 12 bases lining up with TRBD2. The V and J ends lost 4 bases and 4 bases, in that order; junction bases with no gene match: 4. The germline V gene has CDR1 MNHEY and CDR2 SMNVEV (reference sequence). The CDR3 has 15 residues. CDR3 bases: TGTGCCAGCAGTTCAAGGACTAGCGGGACAGAGACCCAGTACTTC. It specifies CASSSRTSGTETQYF.

CDR3 sequence (DNA): TGCGCCAGCAGCCCCGGGGCGGACAGGACCTACGAGCAGTACTTC. The encoded protein is CASSPGADRTYEQYF. The rearrangement joins TRBV4-3 to TRBJ2-7, with 7 bases that match TRBD1. The trim removed 4 bases at V and 2 bases at J, leaving 8 bases unmatched. CDR3 length equals 15 residues. Germline V gene lookup returns CDR1 LGHNA and CDR2 YSLEER.

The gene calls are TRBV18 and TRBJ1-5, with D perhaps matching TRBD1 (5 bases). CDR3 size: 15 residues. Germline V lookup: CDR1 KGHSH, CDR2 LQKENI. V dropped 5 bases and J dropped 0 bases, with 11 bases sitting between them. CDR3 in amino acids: CASSADSYSNQPQHF. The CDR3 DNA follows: TGTGCCAGCTCAGCCGACAGCTATAGCAATCAGCCCCAGCATTTT.

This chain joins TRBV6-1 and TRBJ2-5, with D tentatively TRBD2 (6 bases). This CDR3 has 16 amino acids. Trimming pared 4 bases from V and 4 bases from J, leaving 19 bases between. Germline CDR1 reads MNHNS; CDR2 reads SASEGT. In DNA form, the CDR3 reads TGTGCCAGCAGTGCTTCTGTCGGGAGCCGCTCAGAGACCCAGTACTTC. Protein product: CASSASVGSRSETQYF.

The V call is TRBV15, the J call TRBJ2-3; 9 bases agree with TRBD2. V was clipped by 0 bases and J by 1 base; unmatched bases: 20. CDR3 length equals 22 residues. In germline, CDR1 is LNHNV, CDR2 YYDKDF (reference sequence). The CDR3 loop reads CATSRDWVAGVGSKRGTDTQYF. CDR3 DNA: TGTGCCACCAGCAGAGATTGGGTAGCGGGAGTGGGGTCCAAACGCGGCACAGATACGCAGTATTTT. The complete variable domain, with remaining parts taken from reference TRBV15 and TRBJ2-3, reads DAMVIQNPRYQVTQFGKPVTLSCSQTLNHNVMYWYQQKSSQAPKLLFHYYDKDFNNEADTPDNFQSRRPNTSFCFLDIRSPGLGDTAMYLCATSRDWVAGVGSKRGTDTQYFGPGTRLTVL.

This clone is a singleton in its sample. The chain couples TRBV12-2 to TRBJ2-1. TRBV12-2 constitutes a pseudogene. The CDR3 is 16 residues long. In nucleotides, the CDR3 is TGTGCAAGTCGCTTAGGACTTTCGGGACGTAACAATGAGCAGTTCTTC. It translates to CASRLGLSGRNNEQFF.

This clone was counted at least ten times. CDR3 protein: CASSQDAGTSAQEQYF. Written as DNA, the CDR3 is TGCGCCAGCAGCCAAGATGCCGGGACTAGCGCCCAGGAGCAGTACTTC. This chain connects TRBV4-3 to TRBJ2-7; 10 bases match TRBD2. The V and J ends lost 0 bases and 7 bases, in that order; junction bases with no gene match: 9. This CDR3 has 16 amino acids. Germline-derived CDR1 and CDR2 are LGHNA and YSLEER.

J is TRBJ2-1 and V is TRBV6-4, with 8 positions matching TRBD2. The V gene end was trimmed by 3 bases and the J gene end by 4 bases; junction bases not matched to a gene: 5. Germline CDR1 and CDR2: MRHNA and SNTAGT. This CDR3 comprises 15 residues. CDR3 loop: CASSERSSGYNEQFF. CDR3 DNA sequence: TGTGCCAGCAGTGAACGGTCTAGCGGGTACAATGAGCAGTTCTTC.

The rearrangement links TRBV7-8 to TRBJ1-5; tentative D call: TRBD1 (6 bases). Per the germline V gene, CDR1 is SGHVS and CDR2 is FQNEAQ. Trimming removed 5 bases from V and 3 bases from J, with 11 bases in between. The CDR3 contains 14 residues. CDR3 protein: CASSLRDTNQPQHF. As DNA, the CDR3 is TGTGCCAGCAGCCTCCGGGACACCAATCAGCCCCAGCATTTT.

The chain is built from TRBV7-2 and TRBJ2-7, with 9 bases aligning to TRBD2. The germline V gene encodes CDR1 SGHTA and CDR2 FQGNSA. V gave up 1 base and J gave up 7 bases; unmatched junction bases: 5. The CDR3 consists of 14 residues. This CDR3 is CASSLVAGAGEQYF. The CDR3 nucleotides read TGTGCCAGCAGCTTAGTAGCGGGAGCGGGGGAGCAGTACTTC.

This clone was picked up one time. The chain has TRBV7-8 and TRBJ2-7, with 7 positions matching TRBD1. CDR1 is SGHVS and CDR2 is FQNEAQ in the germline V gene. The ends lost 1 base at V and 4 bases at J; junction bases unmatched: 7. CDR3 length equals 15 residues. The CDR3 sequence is CASSLEEGAGYEQYF. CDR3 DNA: TGTGCCAGCAGCTTAGAAGAGGGGGCGGGTTACGAGCAGTACTTC. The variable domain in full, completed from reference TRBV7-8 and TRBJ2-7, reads GAGVSQSPRYKVAKRGQDVALRCDPISGHVSLFWYQQALGQGPEFLTYFQNEAQLDKSGLPSDRFFAERPEGSVSTLKIQRTQQEDSAVYLCASSLEEGAGYEQYFGPGTRLTVT.

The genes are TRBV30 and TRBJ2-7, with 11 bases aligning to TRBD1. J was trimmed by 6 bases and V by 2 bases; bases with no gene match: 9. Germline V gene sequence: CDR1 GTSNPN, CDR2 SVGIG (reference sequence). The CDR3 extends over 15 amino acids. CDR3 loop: CAWSTWDRGSREQYF. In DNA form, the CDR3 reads TGTGCCTGGAGTACTTGGGACAGGGGGAGCCGCGAGCAGTACTTC. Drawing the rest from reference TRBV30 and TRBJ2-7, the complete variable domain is SQTIHQWPATLVQPVGSPLSLECTVEGTSNPNLYWYRQAAGRGLQLLFYSVGIGQISSEVPQNLSASRPQDRQFILSSKKLLLSDSGFYLCAWSTWDRGSREQYFGPGTRLTVT.

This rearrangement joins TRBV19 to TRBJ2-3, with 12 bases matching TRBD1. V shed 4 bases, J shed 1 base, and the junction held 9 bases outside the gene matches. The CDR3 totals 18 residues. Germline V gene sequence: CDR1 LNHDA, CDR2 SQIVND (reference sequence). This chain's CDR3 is CASSTGTGGLFGTDTQYF. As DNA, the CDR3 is TGTGCCAGTAGTACCGGGACAGGGGGCTTGTTCGGCACAGATACGCAGTATTTT.

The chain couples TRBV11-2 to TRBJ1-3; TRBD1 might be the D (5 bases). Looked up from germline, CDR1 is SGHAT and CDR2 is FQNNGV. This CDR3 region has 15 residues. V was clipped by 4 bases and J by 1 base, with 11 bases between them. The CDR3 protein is CASSSPGTSGNTIYF. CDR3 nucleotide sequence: TGTGCCAGCAGCTCCCCCGGGACGTCTGGAAACACCATATATTTT.

The chain's CDR3 is CASSLAGGGAEAFF. DNA of the CDR3: TGTGCCAGCAGCTTGGCGGGGGGAGGCGCTGAAGCTTTCTTT. This rearrangement joins TRBV5-6 to TRBJ1-1, with a weak D call TRBD1 (5 bases). The length of the CDR3 is 14 residues. CDR1 and CDR2 (germline): SGHDT, YYEEEE. V was clipped by 0 bases and J by 6 bases, with 12 bases between them.

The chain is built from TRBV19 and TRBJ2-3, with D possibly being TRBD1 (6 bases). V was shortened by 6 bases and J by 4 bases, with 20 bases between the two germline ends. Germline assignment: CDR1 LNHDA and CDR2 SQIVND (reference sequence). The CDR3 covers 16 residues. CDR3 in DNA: TGTGCCAGTAGCGGTTCAGGGGCCGGGTGGTCAGATACGCAGTATTTT. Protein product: CASSGSGAGWSDTQYF. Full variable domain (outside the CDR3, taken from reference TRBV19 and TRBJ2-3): DGGITQSPKYLFRKEGQNVTLSCEQNLNHDAMYWYRQDPGQGLRLIYYSQIVNDFQKGDIAEGYSVSREKKESFPLTVTSAQKNPTAFYLCASSGSGAGWSDTQYFGPGTRLTVL.

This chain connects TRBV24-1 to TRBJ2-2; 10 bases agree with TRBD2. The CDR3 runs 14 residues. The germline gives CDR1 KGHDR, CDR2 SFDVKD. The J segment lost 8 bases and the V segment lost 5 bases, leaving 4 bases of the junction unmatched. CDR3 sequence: CATSGPSGSGELFF. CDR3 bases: TGTGCCACCAGTGGGCCTAGCGGGAGTGGGGAGCTGTTTTTT.

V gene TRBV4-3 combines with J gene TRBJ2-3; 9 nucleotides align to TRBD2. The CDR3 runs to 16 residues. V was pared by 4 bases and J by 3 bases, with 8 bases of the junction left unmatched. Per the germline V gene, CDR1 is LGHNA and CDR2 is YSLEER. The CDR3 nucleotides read TGCGCCAGCAGCCCTATGGGTAGCGGGAGAACAGATACGCAGTATTTT. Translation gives CASSPMGSGRTDTQYF.

CDR3: CASSLGVETSGRPYTDTQYF. The CDR3 DNA reads TGTGCCAGCAGCTTAGGAGTCGAGACTAGCGGGAGGCCCTACACAGATACGCAGTATTTT. This sequence joins TRBV7-6 and TRBJ2-3; 13 nucleotides align to TRBD2. Germline loops: CDR1 SGHVS, CDR2 FNYEAQ. The V gene end was trimmed by 1 base and the J gene end by 2 bases; junction bases not matched to a gene: 12. CDR3 length equals 20 residues.

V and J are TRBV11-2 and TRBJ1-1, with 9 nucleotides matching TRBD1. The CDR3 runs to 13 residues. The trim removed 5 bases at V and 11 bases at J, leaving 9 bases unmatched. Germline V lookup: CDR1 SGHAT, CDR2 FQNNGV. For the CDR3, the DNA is TGTGCCAGCAGCGCGAACAGGGGGCGCGAGGCTTTCTTT. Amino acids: CASSANRGREAFF.

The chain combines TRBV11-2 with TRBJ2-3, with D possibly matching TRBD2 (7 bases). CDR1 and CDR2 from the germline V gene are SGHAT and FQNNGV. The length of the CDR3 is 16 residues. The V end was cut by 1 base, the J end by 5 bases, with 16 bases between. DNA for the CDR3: TGTGCCAGCAGCTTAGGTCCGGCGGGGGCCGGAGATACGCAGTATTTT. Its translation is CASSLGPAGAGDTQYF.

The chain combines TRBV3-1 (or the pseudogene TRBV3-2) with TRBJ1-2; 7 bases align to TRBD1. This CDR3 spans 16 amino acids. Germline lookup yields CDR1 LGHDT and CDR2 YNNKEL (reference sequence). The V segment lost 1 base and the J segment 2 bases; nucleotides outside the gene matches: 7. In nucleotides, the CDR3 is TGTGCCAGCAGCCAAGTTCCCAGGGGGATAAACTATGGCTACACCTTC. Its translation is CASSQVPRGINYGYTF.